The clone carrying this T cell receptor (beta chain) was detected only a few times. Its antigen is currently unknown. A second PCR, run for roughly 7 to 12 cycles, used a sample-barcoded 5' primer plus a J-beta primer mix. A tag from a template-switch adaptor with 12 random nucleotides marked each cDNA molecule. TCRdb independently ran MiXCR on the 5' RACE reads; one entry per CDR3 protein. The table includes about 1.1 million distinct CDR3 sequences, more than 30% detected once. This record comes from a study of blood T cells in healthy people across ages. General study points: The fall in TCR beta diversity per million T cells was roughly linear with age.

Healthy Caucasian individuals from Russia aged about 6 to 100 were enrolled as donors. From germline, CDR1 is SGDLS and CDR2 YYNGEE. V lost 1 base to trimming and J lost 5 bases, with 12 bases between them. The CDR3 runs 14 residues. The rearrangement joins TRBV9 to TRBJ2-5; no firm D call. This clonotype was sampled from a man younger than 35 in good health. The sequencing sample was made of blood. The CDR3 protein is CASSVSSLPETQYF. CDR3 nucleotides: TGTGCCAGCAGCGTATCTTCCTTACCCGAGACCCAGTACTTC.